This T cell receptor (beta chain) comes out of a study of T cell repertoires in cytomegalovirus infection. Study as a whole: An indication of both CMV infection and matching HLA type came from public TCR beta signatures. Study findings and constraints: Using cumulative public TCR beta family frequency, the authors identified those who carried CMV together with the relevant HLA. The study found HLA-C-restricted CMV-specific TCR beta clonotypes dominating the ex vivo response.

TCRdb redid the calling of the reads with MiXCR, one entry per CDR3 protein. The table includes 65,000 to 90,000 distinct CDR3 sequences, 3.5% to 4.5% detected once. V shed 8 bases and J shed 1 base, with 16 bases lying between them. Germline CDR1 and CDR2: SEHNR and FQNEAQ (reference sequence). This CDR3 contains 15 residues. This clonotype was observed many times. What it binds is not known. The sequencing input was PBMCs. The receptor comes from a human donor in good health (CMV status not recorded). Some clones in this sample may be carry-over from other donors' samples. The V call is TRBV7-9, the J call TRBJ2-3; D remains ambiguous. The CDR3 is CASDDTLRRTDTQYF. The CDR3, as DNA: TGTGCCAGCGATGACACCTTAAGGCGCACAGATACGCAGTATTTT.